The rows below give T cell receptor beta chains drawn from one sample of a study of siplizumab effects on memory and regulatory T cells. TCRdb's table, derived via immunoSEQ multiplex PCR, lists solely in-frame clones and lacks some. This sample has roughly 92,000 clones; roughly 94% occur once, and the top ten carry 0.3%. The sequenced sample was non-Treg CD4+ T cells sorted from blood. These receptors all come from a human donor in good health. Each CDR3 is given without its conserved first and last residue. Clone size is shown for a subset of rows, as once, few, many or a class of expanded clone.

v_gene: TRBV6-6; abundance: -; j_gene: TRBJ2-2; CDR3aa: ASLQGRMF
v_gene: TRBV7-2; abundance: -; j_gene: TRBJ2-3; CDR3aa: ASSLRASTDTQY
v_gene: TRBV19; abundance: -; j_gene: TRBJ2-7; CDR3aa: ASSFLGTYEQY
v_gene: TRBV25-1; abundance: -; j_gene: TRBJ1-6; CDR3aa: ASSPDTGNSPLH
v_gene: TRBV7-8; abundance: -; j_gene: TRBJ1-2; CDR3aa: ASRRQRVGYGYT
v_gene: TRBV7-2; abundance: -; j_gene: TRBJ2-1; CDR3aa: ASRSLGGSYNEQF
v_gene: TRBV25-1; abundance: -; j_gene: TRBJ1-1; CDR3aa: ASSVAGGEAF
v_gene: TRBV11-2; abundance: -; j_gene: TRBJ2-1; CDR3aa: ASSSRLGVTNEQF
v_gene: TRBV2; abundance: -; j_gene: TRBJ1-4; CDR3aa: ASRTRQGGEKLF
v_gene: TRBV5-4; abundance: -; j_gene: TRBJ2-5; CDR3aa: ASSLGQAGETQY
v_gene: TRBV6-5; abundance: -; j_gene: TRBJ1-5; CDR3aa: ASSLLATSDQPQH
v_gene: TRBV4-2; abundance: -; j_gene: TRBJ2-3; CDR3aa: ASSLISGSVDTQY
v_gene: TRBV25-1; abundance: -; j_gene: TRBJ2-2; CDR3aa: ASSVWGTGSTGELF
v_gene: TRBV12-5; abundance: few; j_gene: TRBJ1-2; CDR3aa: ASGVGTEHT
v_gene: TRBV29-1; abundance: -; j_gene: TRBJ2-7; CDR3aa: SVPGLGYEQY
v_gene: TRBV7-8; abundance: -; j_gene: TRBJ2-7; CDR3aa: ASSLLRVSYEQY
v_gene: TRBV19; abundance: -; j_gene: TRBJ2-3; CDR3aa: ASSMAGVGTDTQY
v_gene: TRBV19; abundance: -; j_gene: TRBJ1-2; CDR3aa: ASSIGSQYGYT
v_gene: TRBV10-1; abundance: once; j_gene: TRBJ2-5; CDR3aa: ASSEPGQQETQY
v_gene: TRBV7-2; abundance: -; j_gene: TRBJ2-5; CDR3aa: ASSLDETQY